This TCR beta chain was identified in a study of human T cells and chemical hapten exposure (dated by TCRdb to the early 2020s). General notes on the study: For sensitization, 2% DPC in acetone was applied to an approximately 2 cm by approximately 2 cm area of upper inner arm skin. Patch testing was performed on the upper back with Finn chambers containing 0.01% DPC, and the patch tests were scored after 6 days according to International Contact Dermatitis Research Group standards. Alopecia areata with under or over 50% scalp involvement, alopecia totalis and alopecia universalis were represented in the patient cohort, which was mostly female. Blood for TCR sequencing was provided by twenty-nine alopecia patients at one to four time points (pre-sensitization, 2, 6 and 24 weeks). Blood samples were taken from patients before sensitization (week 0) and then at 2, 6 and about 24 weeks after DPC sensitization. Weekly therapeutic DPC doses were additionally applied to the scalp of patients throughout the approximately 24-week study period. Peripheral blood TCR repertoire changes were tracked in vivo in alopecia patients during primary and secondary sensitization to the hapten diphenylcyclopropenone (DPC). Libraries were pooled for sequencing, and per-sample TCR yields varied mainly because of small differences in library volumes within the pool. General conclusions and limits of the study: Significantly more large CDR3 similarity clusters were formed by expanded TCRs than by pre-sensitization or healthy control sets, consistent with antigen-driven responses. All patients had alopecia, a presumed autoimmune disease, so their immune response might differ from that of healthy individuals. Repeated subsampling changed both the strength of the expansion versus patch-test correlation and the threshold at which the correlation became significant. Patch test score correlated positively with the number of PT1 expanded TCRs, reaching significance at thresholds 8, 16 and 32 but not at 4. No change with DPC sensitization was found in the number of TCRs above 1 in 1000 frequency, and no evidence of global repertoire structure alterations was found.

V is pared back by 5 bases and J by 3 bases, with 11 bases lying between the germline termini. CDR1 and CDR2 are read off the germline V gene as SGHAT and FQNNGV. Measured from the cysteine to the phenylalanine, the CDR3 is 13 residues long. Only the CDR3 portion is preserved as DNA: 39 bases, with reading frame beginning at the first base. Per the publication, the time point label means: pre-sensitization, week 0. Reading the label with the study, this specimen's treatment or condition is: therapeutic diphenylcyclopropenone sensitization with weekly scalp DPC. At each patch-test visit, blood was drawn before the patch test was applied. Patients were eligible if aged 18 to 70, diagnosed with alopecia and judged suitable for DPC therapy, and pregnant patients were excluded. Total RNA was isolated from unfractionated whole blood collected in Tempus Blood RNA tubes. With regard to this clonotype: Its antigen remains unidentified. No base quality information exists; no much larger clone differs at one position.

Receptor amplification or capture employed RACE. Instrument on record: NextSeq 500. During library preparation, unique molecular identifiers were attached to individual cDNA molecules so that TCRs could be counted quantitatively and reproducibly. For every blood RNA sample, sequencing covered both the TCR alpha and TCR beta chains. Regarding the original processing steps: Samples had a median of roughly 100,000 TCRs, with a range from 23,224 to 690,600. The Decombinator software suite was used to annotate V, J and CDR3 in the TCR reads. To make PS versus PT1 abundance plots, every sample was subsampled to the same number of TCRs (28,000). TCRs were defined as expanded if absent before sensitization and observed at least eight times at the 2-week time point. Through fastp at Q25 and MiXCR, TCRdb rebuilt clones from the public reads, retaining in-frame beta chains. Rows are unified per CDR3 protein, each entry keeping the most common DNA and genes. TCRdb's processing, not the study's, gives the V and J calls here. The sample table holds under 300,000 distinct CDR3 sequences, of which roughly 7.4% were seen once. The top ten hold approximately 1.2% of the sample.

The origin of this receptor is a man between 18 and 29 years old with alopecia areata. Some clones in this sample may be carry-over from other donors' samples. Sequenced material: whole blood, taken in connection with sensitization to the hapten diphenylcyclopropenone (DPC). The chain links TRBV11-2 with TRBJ2-7; the D region is possibly TRBD1 or TRBD2, each matching across 5 bases. The DNA sequence is TGTGCCAGCAGCCCGTCGAGGGGCTACGAGCAGTACTTC. Translated, this is CASSPSRGYEQYF.